This T cell receptor (beta chain) was sequenced in a study of spatial heterogeneity in lung cancer. Study as a whole: More than eight raw reads, on average, carried each unique TCR and UMI combination.

Study-level findings and limits: Resection blood, more than follow-up blood, showed ubiquitous expanded tumor TCRs.

There are 14 residues in the CDR3. The germline CDR1 and CDR2 sequences are ENHRY and SYGVKD. Worth noting for this clonotype: Its antigen is still unknown. One base away lies a much larger clone, so this may be a sequencing read error.

Time point described: sample taken at primary tumor resection. Unsorted tumor, nontumor lung tissue or cryopreserved PBMC supplied the whole RNA. The donor population consisted of some 72 patients with untreated, early-stage non-small cell lung cancer. Individual TCR cDNA molecules each bore their own unique molecular identifier. MiXCR, run by TCRdb on the 5' RACE reads, gives a single entry per CDR3 protein. The sample records 7,000 or so distinct CDR3 sequences, approximately 21% being singletons. The sample here was PBMCs, taken at surgery. The origin of this receptor is a female donor with early-stage non-small cell lung cancer. The chain carries TRBV10-3 and TRBJ1-2; TRBD1 might be the D (6 bases). CDR3 amino acids: CAISDSGANYGHTF. Here the CDR3 DNA reads TGTGCCATCAGTGACTCAGGGGCAAACTATGGCCACACCTTC.